Following are 29 T cell receptor beta chains from one sample sequenced in a study of blood T cell repertoires in COVID-19. Data came from immunoSEQ multiplex PCR; TCRdb stores just in-frame clones and leaves some out. The sample yields around 370,000 clones, 88% seen once. Sequencing was done on a sample of peripheral blood. All receptors derive from a woman in her 70s with COVID-19, enrolled during active disease.

V and J are TRBV7-9 and TRBJ1-2, with D perhaps TRBD1 (6 bases). V lost 4 bases and J lost 5, with 26 bases in between. This CDR3 spans 18 amino acids. From germline, CDR1 is SEHNR and CDR2 FQNEAQ (reference sequence). Here the CDR3 DNA reads TGTGCCAGCAGCTCATCCCTCCCTGGGGACGACAGGACTTATGGCTACACCTTC. Translating gives CASSSSLPGDDRTYGYTF.

The CDR3 nucleotides read TGTGCCAGCAGCTACAGGGGGCGTAGGGAAAAACTGTTTTTT. Residues: CASSYRGRREKLFF. The chain has TRBV5-6 and TRBJ1-4, with 9 bases lining up with TRBD1. Per the germline V gene, CDR1 is SGHDT and CDR2 is YYEEEE. The length of the CDR3 is 14 residues. J was trimmed by 8 bases and V by 3 bases; bases with no gene match: 5.

In this sample, this clone turned up once. V and J are TRBV6-5 and TRBJ1-6; 10 bases map to TRBD1. The CDR3 covers 15 residues. The junction had 3 bases not matched to a gene; V was cut back by 2 bases and J by 8 bases. Germline CDR1 and CDR2: MNHEY and SVGAGI. The CDR3 sequence: CASSYRGQGYSPLHF. DNA for the CDR3: TGTGCCAGCAGTTACCGGGGACAGGGGTATTCACCCCTCCACTTT.

In this sample, this clone turned up once. V usage is TRBV13 and J usage is TRBJ2-3; 12 bases are a match to TRBD2. Germline lookup yields CDR1 PRHDT and CDR2 FYEKMQ (reference sequence). The CDR3 length is 17 residues. Trimming removed 1 base from V and 8 bases from J; junction bases left unmatched: 10. The CDR3 nucleotides are TGTGCCAGCAGCTTAGAGTCTAGCGGGGGGGCCTATCTTACGCAGTATTTT. It specifies CASSLESSGGAYLTQYF.

V is TRBV3-1 (or the pseudogene TRBV3-2) and J is TRBJ1-3; 7 nucleotides match TRBD1. CDR3 length: 14 residues. V lost 4 bases, J lost 7 bases, and 7 bases stayed unmatched. Germline values: CDR1 LGHDT, CDR2 YNNKEL (reference sequence). The CDR3 sequence: CASSPGTAANTIYF. In DNA form, the CDR3 reads TGTGCCAGCAGCCCAGGGACAGCGGCGAACACCATATATTTT.

This clone was seen at least ten times. The chain carries TRBV10-3 and TRBJ1-2; the match to TRBD1 covers 7 bases. With V trimmed by 2 bases and J by 2 bases, 2 bases remained unmatched. This CDR3 has 14 amino acids. Germline V CDR1 and CDR2: ENHRY, SYGVKD. The CDR3 bases are TGTGCCATCAGTGAGACAGGGGCAAACTATGGCTACACCTTC. It translates to CAISETGANYGYTF.

The gene calls are TRBV20-1 and TRBJ2-3; D gene ambiguous. This CDR3 is 9 amino acids long. Germline CDR1 is DFQATT and CDR2 is SNEGSKA (reference sequence). Here the CDR3 DNA reads TGCAGAGCCGTGAATACGCAGTATTTT. This translates into CRAVNTQYF.

V usage is TRBV4-3 and J usage is TRBJ2-1; 11 bases fit TRBD2. The CDR3 has 15 amino acids. The trim removed 5 bases at V and 7 bases at J, leaving 7 bases unmatched. From germline, CDR1 is LGHNA and CDR2 YSLEER. For the CDR3, the DNA is TGCGCCAGCAGCTTTAGCGGGGGGGCCCAGAATGAGCAGTTCTTC. It translates to CASSFSGGAQNEQFF.

The chain links TRBV5-6 to TRBJ1-5; D ambiguous. V dropped 4 bases and J dropped 5 bases, with 7 bases sitting between them. The germline gives CDR1 SGHDT, CDR2 YYEEEE. The CDR3 length is 12 residues. This CDR3 is CASSLRDQPQHF. The CDR3 DNA is TGTGCCAGCAGCCTCCGAGATCAGCCCCAGCATTTT.

The chain recombines TRBV15 with TRBJ1-6; no firm D call. CDR1 is LNHNV and CDR2 is YYDKDF in the germline V gene (reference sequence). V gave up 0 bases and J gave up 10 bases, with 10 bases separating them. CDR3 size: 14 residues. CDR3 nucleotide sequence: TGTGCCACCAGCAGAGAGGGAGCTGGCTCACCCCTCCACTTT. Translation: CATSREGAGSPLHF. Supplemented by reference TRBV15 and TRBJ1-6, the full variable domain reads DAMVIQNPRYQVTQFGKPVTLSCSQTLNHNVMYWYQQKSSQAPKLLFHYYDKDFNNEADTPDNFQSRRPNTSFCFLDIRSPGLGDTAMYLCATSREGAGSPLHFGNGTRLTVT.

This clone was observed once. The genes are TRBV10-3 and TRBJ2-7; TRBD2 matches at 12 bases. There are 17 residues in the CDR3. Germline V gene sequence: CDR1 ENHRY, CDR2 SYGVKD. Trimming took 3 bases from V and 5 from J; bases not matched to a gene: 11. CDR3 region: CAISDPPLAGGPNEQYF. In nucleotides, the CDR3 is TGTGCCATCAGTGACCCCCCTCTAGCGGGGGGGCCGAACGAGCAGTACTTC.

This chain connects TRBV10-2 to TRBJ1-5, with a tentative D call TRBD1 (5 bases). Germline V gene lookup returns CDR1 WSHSY and CDR2 SAAADI. The germline V and J ends were trimmed by 6 bases and 2 bases, with 11 bases remaining between them. The CDR3 is 14 residues long. CDR3 DNA sequence: TGCGCCAGCAGGGGCAGGGCTGGCAATCAGCCCCAGCATTTT. It specifies CASRGRAGNQPQHF.

This clone was seen only once. This rearrangement joins TRBV7-9 to TRBJ1-1, with TRBD1 as a possible D gene (5 bases). Germline lookup yields CDR1 SEHNR and CDR2 FQNEAQ (reference sequence). The CDR3 consists of 13 residues. V was trimmed by 5 bases and J by 6 bases, leaving 13 bases between them. The CDR3 bases are TGTGCCAGCAGCCCCAGTGGGGCTTCTGAAGCTTTCTTT. Protein: CASSPSGASEAFF.

This clone appeared once. This chain uses TRBV5-1 with TRBJ2-1; 9 nucleotides align to TRBD2. Germline values: CDR1 SGHRS, CDR2 YFSETQ. The CDR3 consists of 15 residues. J lost 8 bases, V lost 2 bases, and 8 bases had no gene match. The CDR3 is CASSLRVAGAYEQFF. The CDR3 DNA follows: TGCGCCAGCAGCTTACGGGTAGCGGGGGCATATGAGCAGTTCTTC.

V is TRBV19 and J is TRBJ2-2; D gene uncertain. Germline V gives CDR1 LNHDA, CDR2 SQIVND (reference sequence). The length of the CDR3 is 15 residues. V lost 3 bases, J lost 3 bases, and 11 bases lay in between. CDR3 DNA sequence: TGTGCCAGTAGTATTCTGGCTGCCGACACCGGGGAGCTGTTTTTT. Translating it yields CASSILAADTGELFF.

V and J are TRBV5-4 and TRBJ1-1, with a possible D match to TRBD1 (6 bases). Germline values: CDR1 SGHNT, CDR2 YYREEE (reference sequence). V was clipped by 2 bases and J by 1 base, with 15 bases between them. The CDR3 is 16 amino acids. CDR3 sequence reads: CASSFTGISGNTEAFF. The CDR3, as DNA: TGTGCCAGCAGCTTTACAGGGATTTCCGGGAACACTGAAGCTTTCTTT.

The chain combines TRBV6-5 with TRBJ1-5; 10 bases agree with TRBD1. CDR3 size: 15 residues. Germline V gives CDR1 MNHEY, CDR2 SVGAGI. Trimming at V came to 7 bases and at J to 7 bases, leaving 10 bases not matched to a gene. CDR3 nucleotide sequence: TGTGCCAGCACCACCGGACAGGGGGAAACCCAGCCCCAGCATTTT. Residues: CASTTGQGETQPQHF.

CDR3 amino acids: CAWSEGRGDQPQHF. As DNA, the CDR3 is TGTGCCTGGAGTGAGGGGAGGGGGGATCAGCCCCAGCATTTT. The chain combines TRBV30 with TRBJ1-5; possible D gene TRBD1, 6 bases. V was trimmed by 1 base and J by 5 bases, leaving 12 bases between them. This CDR3 has 14 amino acids. Germline V gene data show CDR1 as GTSNPN and CDR2 as SVGIG (reference sequence).

The V gene is TRBV5-5, the J gene TRBJ2-7, with 7 bases aligning to TRBD1. Germline CDR1 reads SGHKS; CDR2 reads YYEKEE (reference sequence). The V and J ends lost 3 bases and 3 bases, in that order; junction bases with no gene match: 3. This CDR3 comprises 13 residues. The CDR3 is CASSWDRVYEQYF. In nucleotides, the CDR3 is TGTGCCAGCAGCTGGGACAGAGTCTACGAGCAGTACTTC.

The V gene is TRBV5-4, the J gene TRBJ1-1, with TRBD1 identical over 8 bases. Germline CDR1 reads SGHNT; CDR2 reads YYREEE (reference sequence). The V gene end was trimmed by 4 bases and the J gene end by 0 bases; junction bases not matched to a gene: 2. This CDR3 region has 14 residues. DNA of the CDR3: TGTGCCAGCAGCCCGACAGGGGTGAACACTGAAGCTTTCTTT. Amino acids: CASSPTGVNTEAFF.

The chain joins TRBV2 to TRBJ2-7; TRBD1 agrees at 8 bases. Germline-derived CDR1 and CDR2 are SNHLY and FYNNEI. The V and J ends lost 8 bases and 7 bases, in that order; junction bases with no gene match: 13. The CDR3 is 14 residues long. The CDR3 reads CASGLRLTGEEQYF. CDR3 DNA sequence: TGTGCCAGCGGCCTCCGTCTGACAGGGGAGGAGCAGTACTTC.

Only one count was recorded for this clone. One junction end disagrees with the germline gene, perhaps due to a read error. The rearrangement joins TRBV24-1 to TRBJ2-1; D call uncertain. The V gene's germline CDR1 is KGHDR and CDR2 SFDVKD. This CDR3 is built from 12 residues. The DNA of the CDR3 is TGTGCCACCAGTGATGGTGACTCCGAGCCGTTCTTC. Protein product: CATSDGDSEPFF.

The J gene is TRBJ2-7, the V gene TRBV28, with TRBD1 as a possible D gene (5 bases). V dropped 6 bases and J dropped 3 bases, with 9 bases sitting between them. The CDR3 totals 12 residues. CDR1 is MDHEN, CDR2 SYDVKM, per germline. CDR3 sequence: CASSVDSYEQYF. CDR3 coding DNA: TGTGCCAGCAGCGTAGACAGCTACGAGCAGTACTTC.

The V and J genes are TRBV5-4 and TRBJ1-1; no clear D. The ends were cut back, 0 bases at V and 4 bases at J, with 10 bases in the middle. The CDR3 contains 14 residues. The germline gives CDR1 SGHNT, CDR2 YYREEE (reference sequence). CDR3 sequence: CASSLEGGLTEAFF. The CDR3 nucleotides read TGTGCCAGCAGCTTGGAAGGAGGGCTCACTGAAGCTTTCTTT.

CDR3 DNA: TGTGCCAGCAGCGTAGGAAAAATAAACAGGGCCGGATATGGCTACACCTTC. Translated, it gives CASSVGKINRAGYGYTF. This rearrangement joins TRBV9 to TRBJ1-2, with D tentatively TRBD1 (6 bases). V was pared by 0 bases and J by 5 bases, with 20 bases between. The CDR3 sequence is 17 residues long. Germline V lookup: CDR1 SGDLS, CDR2 YYNGEE.

The chain uses TRBV29-1 and TRBJ1-2; unclear D gene. This CDR3 is 12 amino acids long. The V and J ends lost 3 bases and 2 bases respectively, with 7 bases between them. CDR1 SQVTM and CDR2 ANQGSEA come from the germline V gene. This CDR3 is CSVERANYGYTF. DNA of the CDR3: TGCAGCGTTGAGCGAGCGAACTATGGCTACACCTTC.

J is TRBJ1-1 and V is TRBV7-2; a possible D gene is TRBD1 (6 bases). Trimming cost V 5 bases and J 2 bases, with 12 bases left between them. Germline V gene lookup returns CDR1 SGHTA and CDR2 FQGNSA. This CDR3 has 14 amino acids. CDR3 DNA: TGTGCCAGCAGCGTGGGGGCACTTAACACTGAAGCTTTCTTT. It specifies CASSVGALNTEAFF.

The chain carries TRBV3-1 (or the pseudogene TRBV3-2) and TRBJ2-5; 8 positions match TRBD2. After removal of 4 bases from V and 4 bases from J, the junction contained 14 bases not matched to a gene. Germline V gives CDR1 LGHDT, CDR2 YNNKEL (reference sequence). The CDR3 loop spans 17 amino acids. CDR3 nucleotides: TGTGCCAGCAGCCTCCGTGAAGCGGGGGTATCTAGAGAGACCCAGTACTTC. It yields the protein CASSLREAGVSRETQYF.

The chain employs TRBV27 and TRBJ1-4, with 8 positions matching TRBD1. Germline lookup yields CDR1 MNHEY and CDR2 SMNVEV (reference sequence). Losses at the gene ends were 4 bases for V and 6 bases for J; bases not matched to a gene: 13. This CDR3 is 17 amino acids long. The CDR3 nucleotides read TGTGCCAGCAGTTCAAGACTCTACAGGGGGTCGGATGAAAAACTGTTTTTT. Translating it yields CASSSRLYRGSDEKLFF.